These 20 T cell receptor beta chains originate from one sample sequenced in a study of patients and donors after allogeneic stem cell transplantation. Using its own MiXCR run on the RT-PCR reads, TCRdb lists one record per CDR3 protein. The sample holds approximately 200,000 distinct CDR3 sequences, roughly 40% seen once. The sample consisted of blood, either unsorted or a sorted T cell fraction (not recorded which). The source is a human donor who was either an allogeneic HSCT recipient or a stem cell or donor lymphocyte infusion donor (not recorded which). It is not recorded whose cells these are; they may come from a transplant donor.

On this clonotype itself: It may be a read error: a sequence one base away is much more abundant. The CDR3 loop is CASSSRYEQYF. The CDR3 bases are TGTGCCAGCAGTTCCCGCTACGAGCAGTACTTC. J is TRBJ2-7 and V is TRBV6-2 or TRBV6-3; no definite D call. The germline V and J ends were trimmed by 4 bases and 3 bases, with 4 bases remaining between them. Germline V lookup: CDR1 MNHEY, CDR2 SVGEGT. The CDR3 runs to 11 residues.

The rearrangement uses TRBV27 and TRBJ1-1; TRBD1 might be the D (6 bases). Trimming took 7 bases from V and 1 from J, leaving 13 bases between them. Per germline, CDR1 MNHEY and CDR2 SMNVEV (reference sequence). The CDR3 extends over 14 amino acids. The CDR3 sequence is CASTDRLGNTEAFF. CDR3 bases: TGTGCCAGCACCGACAGGTTAGGGAACACTGAAGCTTTCTTT.

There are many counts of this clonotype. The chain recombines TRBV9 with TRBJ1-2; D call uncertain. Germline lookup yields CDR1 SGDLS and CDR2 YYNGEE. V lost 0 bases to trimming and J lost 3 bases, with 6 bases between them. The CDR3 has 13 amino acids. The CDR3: CASSVGQDYGYTF. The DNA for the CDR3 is TGTGCCAGCAGCGTAGGCCAGGACTATGGCTACACCTTC.

CDR3 protein: CASGDRAGTGNTGELFF. The CDR3 region has the DNA TGTGCCAGCGGTGACCGAGCCGGGACAGGGAACACCGGGGAGCTGTTTTTT. The V call is TRBV6-5, the J call TRBJ2-2; 8 bases align to TRBD1. Germline trimming cut 8 bases from V and 1 base from J; bases unmatched to any gene: 12. This CDR3 is built from 17 residues. Germline assignment: CDR1 MNHEY and CDR2 SVGAGI.

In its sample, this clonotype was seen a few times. The CDR3 nucleotides read TGCAGTGCTAGAGATTTGTCCCAGGGCGGGGTCACTGAAGCTTTCTTT. Its protein product is CSARDLSQGGVTEAFF. The chain has TRBV20-1 and TRBJ1-1; weak D call: TRBD1 (5 bases). The CDR3 is 16 amino acids. Germline V gives CDR1 DFQATT, CDR2 SNEGSKA (reference sequence). V was trimmed by 0 bases and J by 4 bases, leaving 18 bases between them.

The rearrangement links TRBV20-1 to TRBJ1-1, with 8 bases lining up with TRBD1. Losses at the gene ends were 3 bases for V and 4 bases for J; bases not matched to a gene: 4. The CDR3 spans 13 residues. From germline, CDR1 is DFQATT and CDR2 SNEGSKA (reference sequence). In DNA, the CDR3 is TGCAGTGCTAGCTACAGGGGGTTCACTGAAGCTTTCTTT. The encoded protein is CSASYRGFTEAFF.

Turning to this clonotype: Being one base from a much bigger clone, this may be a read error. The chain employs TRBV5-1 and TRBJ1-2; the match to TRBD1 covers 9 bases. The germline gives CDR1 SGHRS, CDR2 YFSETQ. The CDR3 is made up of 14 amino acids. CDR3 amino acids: CASSPGQGDGGCTF. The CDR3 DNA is TGCGCCAGCAGCCCGGGACAGGGAGATGGTGGCTGCACCTTC.

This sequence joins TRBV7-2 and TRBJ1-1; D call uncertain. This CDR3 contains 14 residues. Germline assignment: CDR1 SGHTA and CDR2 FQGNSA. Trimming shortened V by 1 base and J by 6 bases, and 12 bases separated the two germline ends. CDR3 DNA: TGTGCCAGCAGCTTAGTTGGAAGTCTTTCTGAAGCTTTCTTT. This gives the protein CASSLVGSLSEAFF.

CDR3 region: CASSLVQGESNQPQHF. The CDR3 DNA reads TGTGCCAGCAGCTTAGTGCAGGGGGAAAGTAATCAGCCCCAGCATTTT. The chain joins TRBV7-8 to TRBJ1-5, with 7 bases that match TRBD1. The V gene end was trimmed by 1 base and the J gene end by 4 bases; junction bases not matched to a gene: 7. CDR3 length: 16 residues. Germline CDR1 reads SGHVS; CDR2 reads FQNEAQ.

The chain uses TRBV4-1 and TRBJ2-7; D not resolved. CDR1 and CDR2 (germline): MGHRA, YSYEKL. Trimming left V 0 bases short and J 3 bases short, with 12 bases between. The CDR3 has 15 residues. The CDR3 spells CASSQDYRQLYEQYF. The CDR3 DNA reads TGCGCCAGCAGCCAAGATTATCGGCAACTCTACGAGCAGTACTTC.

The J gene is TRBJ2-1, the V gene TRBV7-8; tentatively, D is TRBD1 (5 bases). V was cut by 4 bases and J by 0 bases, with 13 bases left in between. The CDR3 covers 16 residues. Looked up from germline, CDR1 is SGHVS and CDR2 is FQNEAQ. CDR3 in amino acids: CASSWRQLSSYNEQFF. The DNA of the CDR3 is TGTGCCAGCAGCTGGAGACAGCTAAGCTCCTACAATGAGCAGTTCTTC.

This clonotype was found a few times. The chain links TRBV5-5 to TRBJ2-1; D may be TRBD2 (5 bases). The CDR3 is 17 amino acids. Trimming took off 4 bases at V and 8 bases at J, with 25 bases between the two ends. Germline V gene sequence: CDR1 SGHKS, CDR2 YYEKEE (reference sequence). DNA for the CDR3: TGTGCCAGCAGCGTGGACCCGACTACCCAAATCTTGGATGAGCAGTTCTTC. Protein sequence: CASSVDPTTQILDEQFF.

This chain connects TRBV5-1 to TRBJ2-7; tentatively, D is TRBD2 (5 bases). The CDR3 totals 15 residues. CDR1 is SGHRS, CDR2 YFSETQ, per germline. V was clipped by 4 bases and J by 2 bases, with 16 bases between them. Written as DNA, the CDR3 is TGCGCCAGCAGCACCTCTCTAGCTGTCGCCTACGAGCAGTACTTC. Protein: CASSTSLAVAYEQYF.

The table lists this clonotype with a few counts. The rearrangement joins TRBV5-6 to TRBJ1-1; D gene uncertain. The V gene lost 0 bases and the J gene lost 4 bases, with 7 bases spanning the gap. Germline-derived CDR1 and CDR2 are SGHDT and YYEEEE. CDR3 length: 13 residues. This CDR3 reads CASSLDGVTEAFF. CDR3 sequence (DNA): TGTGCCAGCAGCTTGGATGGGGTCACTGAAGCTTTCTTT.

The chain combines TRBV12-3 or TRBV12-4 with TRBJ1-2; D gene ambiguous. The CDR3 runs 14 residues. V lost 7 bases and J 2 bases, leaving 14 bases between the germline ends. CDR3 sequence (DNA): TGTGCCAGCAAGAATACCGGACCGAACTATGGCTACACCTTC. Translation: CASKNTGPNYGYTF.

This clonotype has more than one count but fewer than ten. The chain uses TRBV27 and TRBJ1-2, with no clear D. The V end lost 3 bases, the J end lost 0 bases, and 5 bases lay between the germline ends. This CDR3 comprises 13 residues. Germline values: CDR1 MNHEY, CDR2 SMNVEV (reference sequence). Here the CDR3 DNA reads TGTGCCAGCAGTTTTCAGACTAACTATGGCTACACCTTC. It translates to CASSFQTNYGYTF.

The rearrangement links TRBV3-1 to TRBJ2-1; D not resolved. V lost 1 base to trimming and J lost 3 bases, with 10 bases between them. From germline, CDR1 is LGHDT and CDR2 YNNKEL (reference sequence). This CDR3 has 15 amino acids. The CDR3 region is CASSQGVIHYNEQFF. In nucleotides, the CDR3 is TGTGCCAGCAGCCAAGGGGTCATCCACTACAATGAGCAGTTCTTC.

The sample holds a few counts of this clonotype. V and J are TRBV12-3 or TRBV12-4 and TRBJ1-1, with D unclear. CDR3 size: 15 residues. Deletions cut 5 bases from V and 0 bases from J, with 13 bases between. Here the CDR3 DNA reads TGTGCCAGCAGTCCCGAGCGAACAGTGAACACTGAAGCTTTCTTT. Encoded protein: CASSPERTVNTEAFF.

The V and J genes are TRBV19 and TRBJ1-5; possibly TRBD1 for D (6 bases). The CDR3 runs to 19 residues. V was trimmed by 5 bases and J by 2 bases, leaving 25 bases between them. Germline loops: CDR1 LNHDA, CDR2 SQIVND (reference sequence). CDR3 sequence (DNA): TGTGCCAGTAGTCCCTACCGGAGCCTACAGGGAAGGGGCAATCAGCCCCAGCATTTT. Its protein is CASSPYRSLQGRGNQPQHF.

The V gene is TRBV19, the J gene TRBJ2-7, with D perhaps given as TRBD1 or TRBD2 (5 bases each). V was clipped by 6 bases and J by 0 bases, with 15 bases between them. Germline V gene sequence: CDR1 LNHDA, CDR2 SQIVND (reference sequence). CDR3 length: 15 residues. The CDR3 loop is CASSFGTGSSYEQYF. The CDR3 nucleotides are TGTGCCAGTAGCTTCGGGACGGGCAGCTCCTACGAGCAGTACTTC.